Reported below is one T cell receptor beta chain. Which antigen it targets is not known. A junction boundary mismatches the germline segment, possibly from a read error. Measured from the cysteine to the phenylalanine, the CDR3 is 13 residues long. The read is trimmed to its CDR3 DNA, 39 bases read in frame from base 1. CDR1 SSHAT and CDR2 FNYEAQ were looked up in the germline V gene (reference sequence). The donors were healthy, HIV-negative adults with no recently reported acute infections or vaccinations. Every donor was a Caucasian adult residing in Nashville, Tennessee, USA. In the unsorted samples, 85 million to 100 million PBMCs were counted, and genomic DNA was extracted using the QIAamp DNA Blood Mini kit. After blood collection by leukapheresis, PBMCs were isolated using Ficoll-Histopaque density gradient centrifugation and then cryopreserved in the vapor phase of liquid nitrogen. These data originate in a study of shared clonotypes between healthy human individuals (TCRdb year 2020). For the study in its entirety: The cohort included three men and a couple of women between 18 and 49 years of age. To estimate repertoire size and how much clonotype sharing occurs between individuals, the study deeply sequenced the blood TCR repertoires of roughly 5 healthy adults. Different laboratories and diverse techniques were used to prepare libraries and sequence TCR repertoires, to increase sequencing depth and limit assay-specific biases. Leukapheresis yielded between about 0.9 and 10 billion PBMCs per donor.

TCR CDR3 regions were amplified from genomic DNA by multiplex PCR using the deep immunoSEQ assay. Extracted genomic DNA from each cell subset was distributed evenly across all wells of several immunoSEQ 96-well plates, and each plate was treated as a replicate. For unsorted PBMC, 300 ng of genomic DNA, equivalent to around 30,000 T cell genomes, went into each replicate PCR. Ten immunoSEQ deep assay plates were used to sequence the unsorted PBMC genomic DNA. Purified libraries were quantified with a Qubit 3.0 fluorometer, sized on a Bioanalyzer 2100, and re-quantified with the KAPA Library Quantification kit. Every immunoSEQ 96-well plate was sequenced on a dedicated single-read 150-cycle Illumina NextSeq 550 flow cell. The authors' pipeline ran thus. Because the immunoSEQ output held only junctional sequences and lacked quality scores, the filtering could not match the filtering applied to full-length reads. Sequences were annotated with PyIR, a Python wrapper for IgBLAST v1.9, using IMGT germline references to assign V/J genes and CDR3. Reads were filtered out if the reads had weak V/J assignments (E-value above 1e-6), no CDR3, stop codons, out-of-frame junctions, or ambiguous translated residues. A V3J clonotype was defined by an identical inferred V gene, J gene, and CDR3 amino acid sequence. Percentage overlap between repertoires was computed as shared unique clonotypes divided by the size of the smaller repertoire. Repertoire richness was assessed with RTK rarefaction, the Chao1 estimator, and Recon v2.1 estimates of unobserved clonotypes. TCRdb obtained this table from immuneACCESS and retained in-frame rearrangements with V and J assigned. These tables miss some clones; where compared with another copy, unresolved V genes account for less than half of the shortfall, and the remainder is unexplained. Clone size and the V and J calls come from that table; the DNA yielded D and trimming. For this sample there are some 490,000 clones; roughly 80% appear just once. Together, the top ten hold about 11% of the sample.

The paper's findings and limits, for the study overall: Only blood was sampled, and tissue TCR repertoires likely differ from those in blood. Pairwise subsampling led to the expectation that sequencing depth would affect the degree of clonotype sharing among donors. The small number of donors limited the genetic and exposure-history diversity represented.

The rearrangement joined TRBV7-7 to TRBJ2-2, with the D gene not confidently named. This sequence was found in a woman aged 40 to 49 in good health. Some clones in this sample may be carry-over from other donors' samples. Sequencing was done on a sample of PBMCs. Here the CDR3 is given as CASSVLGTGELFF. The DNA sequence reads TGTGCTAGCAGCGTGCTGGGGACCGGGGAGCTGTTTTTT.